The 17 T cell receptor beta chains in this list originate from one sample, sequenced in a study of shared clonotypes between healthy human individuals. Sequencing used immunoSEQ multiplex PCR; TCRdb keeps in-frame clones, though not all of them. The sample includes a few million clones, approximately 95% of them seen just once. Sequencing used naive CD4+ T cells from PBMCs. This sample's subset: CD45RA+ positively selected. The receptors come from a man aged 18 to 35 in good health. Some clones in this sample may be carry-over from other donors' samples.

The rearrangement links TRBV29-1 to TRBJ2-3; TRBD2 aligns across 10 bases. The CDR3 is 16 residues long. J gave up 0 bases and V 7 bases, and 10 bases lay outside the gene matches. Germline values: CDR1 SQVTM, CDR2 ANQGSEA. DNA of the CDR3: TGCAGCGCCCAGCCCCTAGCGGGAGTAAGCACAGATACGCAGTATTTT. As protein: CSAQPLAGVSTDTQYF.

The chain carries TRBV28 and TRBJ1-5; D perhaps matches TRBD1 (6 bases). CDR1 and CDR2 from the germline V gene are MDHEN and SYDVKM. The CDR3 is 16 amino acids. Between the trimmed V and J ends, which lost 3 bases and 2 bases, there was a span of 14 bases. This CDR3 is CASSFRGRLGNQPQHF. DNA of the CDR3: TGTGCCAGCAGTTTCAGGGGCCGGTTAGGCAATCAGCCCCAGCATTTT.

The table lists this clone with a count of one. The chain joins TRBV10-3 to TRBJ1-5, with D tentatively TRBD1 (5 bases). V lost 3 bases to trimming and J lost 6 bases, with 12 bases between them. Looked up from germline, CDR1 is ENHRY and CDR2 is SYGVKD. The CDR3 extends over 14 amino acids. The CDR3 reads CAISEARGSQPQHF. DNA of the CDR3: TGTGCCATCAGTGAAGCGCGGGGGAGTCAGCCCCAGCATTTT.

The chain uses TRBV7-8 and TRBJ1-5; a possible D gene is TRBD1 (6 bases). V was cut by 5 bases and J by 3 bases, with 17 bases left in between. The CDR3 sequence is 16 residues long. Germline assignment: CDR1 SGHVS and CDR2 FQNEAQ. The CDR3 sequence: CASSPRGGGSNQPQHF. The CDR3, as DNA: TGTGCCAGCAGCCCCCGAGGGGGGGGGTCCAATCAGCCCCAGCATTTT.

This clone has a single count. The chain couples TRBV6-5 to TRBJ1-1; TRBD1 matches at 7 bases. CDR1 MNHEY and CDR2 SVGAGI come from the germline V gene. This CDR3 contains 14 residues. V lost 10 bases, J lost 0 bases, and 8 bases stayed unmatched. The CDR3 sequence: CATRGWVLNTEAFF. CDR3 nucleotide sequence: TGTGCCACCAGGGGGTGGGTGCTGAACACTGAAGCTTTCTTT.

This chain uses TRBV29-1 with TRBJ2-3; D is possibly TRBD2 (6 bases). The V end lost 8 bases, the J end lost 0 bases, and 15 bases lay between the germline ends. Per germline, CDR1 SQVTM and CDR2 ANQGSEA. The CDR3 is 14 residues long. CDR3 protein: CSLKEGLSTDTQYF. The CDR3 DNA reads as TGCAGCCTAAAGGAGGGACTCAGCACAGATACGCAGTATTTT.

As DNA, the CDR3 is TGTGCCTGGAGTTTCTCCCCCCCTCCACTAGCGAAGAGCACAGATACGCAGTATTTT. Its protein product is CAWSFSPPPLAKSTDTQYF. This rearrangement joins TRBV30 to TRBJ2-3; the match to TRBD2 covers 7 bases. The CDR3 loop spans 19 amino acids. V lost 2 bases to trimming and J lost 0 bases; unmatched junction nucleotides: 17. Germline-derived CDR1 and CDR2 are GTSNPN and SVGIG (reference sequence). The full variable domain, rest sourced from reference TRBV30 and TRBJ2-3, is SQTIHQWPATLVQPVGSPLSLECTVEGTSNPNLYWYRQAAGRGLQLLFYSVGIGQISSEVPQNLSASRPQDRQFILSSKKLLLSDSGFYLCAWSFSPPPLAKSTDTQYFGPGTRLTVL.

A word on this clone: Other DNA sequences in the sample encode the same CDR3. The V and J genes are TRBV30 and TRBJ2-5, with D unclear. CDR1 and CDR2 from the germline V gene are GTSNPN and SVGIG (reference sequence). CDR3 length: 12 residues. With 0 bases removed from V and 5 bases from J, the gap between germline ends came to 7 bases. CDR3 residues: CAWSVLRETQYF. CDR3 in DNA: TGTGCCTGGAGTGTACTCAGGGAGACCCAGTACTTC.

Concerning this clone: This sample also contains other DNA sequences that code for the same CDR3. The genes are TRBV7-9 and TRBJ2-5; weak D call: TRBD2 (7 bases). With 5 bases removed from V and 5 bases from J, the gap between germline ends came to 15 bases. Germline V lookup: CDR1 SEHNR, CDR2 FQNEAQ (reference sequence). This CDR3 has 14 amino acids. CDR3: CASSPVGGAETQYF. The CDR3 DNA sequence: TGTGCCAGCAGCCCCGTAGGGGGGGCGGAGACCCAGTACTTC.

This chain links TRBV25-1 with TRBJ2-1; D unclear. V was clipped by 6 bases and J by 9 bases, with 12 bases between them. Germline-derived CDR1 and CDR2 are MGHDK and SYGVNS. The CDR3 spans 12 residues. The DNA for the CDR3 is TGTGCCAGCAGGGGCCTCTCCCTTGAGCAGTTCTTC. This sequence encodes CASRGLSLEQFF.

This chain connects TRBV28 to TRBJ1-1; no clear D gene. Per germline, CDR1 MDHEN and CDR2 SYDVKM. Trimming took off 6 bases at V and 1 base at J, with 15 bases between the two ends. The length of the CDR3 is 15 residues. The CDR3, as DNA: TGTGCCAGCAGCTTCGAGTACAGATCGAACACTGAAGCTTTCTTT. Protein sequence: CASSFEYRSNTEAFF.

CDR3 region: CSVGVGSSANYGYTF. CDR3 in DNA: TGCAGCGTGGGGGTAGGTTCCTCAGCTAACTATGGCTACACCTTC. The V and J genes are TRBV29-1 and TRBJ1-2; possibly TRBD1 for D (5 bases). The CDR3 spans 15 residues. V dropped 6 bases and J dropped 0 bases, with 17 bases sitting between them. The germline CDR1 and CDR2 sequences are SQVTM and ANQGSEA.

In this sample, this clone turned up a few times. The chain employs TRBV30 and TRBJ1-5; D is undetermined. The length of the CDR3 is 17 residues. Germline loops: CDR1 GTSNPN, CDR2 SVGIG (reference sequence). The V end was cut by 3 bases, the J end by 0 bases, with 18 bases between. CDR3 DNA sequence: TGTGCCTGGAGGGTACTGCAGAGCGATCATAGCAATCAGCCCCAGCATTTT. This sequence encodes CAWRVLQSDHSNQPQHF.

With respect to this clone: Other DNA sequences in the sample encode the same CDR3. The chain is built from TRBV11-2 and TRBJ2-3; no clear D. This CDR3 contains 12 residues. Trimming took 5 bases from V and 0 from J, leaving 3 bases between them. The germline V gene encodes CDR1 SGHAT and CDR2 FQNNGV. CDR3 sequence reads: CASSPSTDTQYF. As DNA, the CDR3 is TGTGCCAGCAGCCCTAGCACAGATACGCAGTATTTT. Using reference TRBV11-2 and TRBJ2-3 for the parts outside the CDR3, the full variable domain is EAGVAQSPRYKIIEKRQSVAFWCNPISGHATLYWYQQILGQGPKLLIQFQNNGVVDDSQLPKDRFSAERLKGVDSTLKIQPAKLEDSAVYLCASSPSTDTQYFGPGTRLTVL.

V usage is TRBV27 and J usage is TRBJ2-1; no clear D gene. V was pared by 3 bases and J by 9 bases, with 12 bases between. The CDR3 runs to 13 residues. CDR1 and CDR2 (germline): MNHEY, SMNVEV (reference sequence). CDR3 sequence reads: CASSFNPTGEQFF. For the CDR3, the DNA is TGTGCCAGCAGTTTCAACCCGACGGGTGAGCAGTTCTTC.

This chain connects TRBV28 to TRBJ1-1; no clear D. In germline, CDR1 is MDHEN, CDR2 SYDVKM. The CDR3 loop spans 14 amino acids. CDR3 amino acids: CASWSSGVNTEAFF. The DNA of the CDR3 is TGTGCAAGCTGGAGTTCTGGGGTGAACACTGAAGCTTTCTTT.

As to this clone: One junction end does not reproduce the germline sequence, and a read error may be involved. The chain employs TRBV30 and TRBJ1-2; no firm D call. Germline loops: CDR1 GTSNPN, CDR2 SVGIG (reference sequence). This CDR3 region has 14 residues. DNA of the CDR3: TGTGCTTGGAGTTCTTACCAGGTGAACTATGGCTACACCTTC. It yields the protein CAWSSYQVNYGYTF. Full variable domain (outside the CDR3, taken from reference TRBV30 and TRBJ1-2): SQTIHQWPATLVQPVGSPLSLECTVEGTSNPNLYWYRQAAGRGLQLLFYSVGIGQISSEVPQNLSASRPQDRQFILSSKKLLLSDSGFYLCAWSSYQVNYGYTFGSGTRLTVV.